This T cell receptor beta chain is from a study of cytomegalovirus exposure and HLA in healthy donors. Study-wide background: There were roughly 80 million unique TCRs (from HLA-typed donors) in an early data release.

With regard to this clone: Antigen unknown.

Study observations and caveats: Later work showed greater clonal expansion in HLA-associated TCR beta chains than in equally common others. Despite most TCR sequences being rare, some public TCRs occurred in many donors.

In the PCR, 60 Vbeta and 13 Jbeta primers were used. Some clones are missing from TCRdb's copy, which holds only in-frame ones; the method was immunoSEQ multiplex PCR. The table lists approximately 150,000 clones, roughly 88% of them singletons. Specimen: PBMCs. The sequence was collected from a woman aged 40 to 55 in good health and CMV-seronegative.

The CDR3 DNA sequence: TGTGCCAGCAGTGAGCAGGGATCTAACTATGGCTACACCTTC. This sequence encodes CASSEQGSNYGYTF. The chain has TRBV25-1 and TRBJ1-2; D is perhaps TRBD1 (5 bases). Looked up from germline, CDR1 is MGHDK and CDR2 is SYGVNS. The CDR3 sequence is 14 residues long. V gave up 3 bases and J gave up 0 bases, with 8 bases separating them.